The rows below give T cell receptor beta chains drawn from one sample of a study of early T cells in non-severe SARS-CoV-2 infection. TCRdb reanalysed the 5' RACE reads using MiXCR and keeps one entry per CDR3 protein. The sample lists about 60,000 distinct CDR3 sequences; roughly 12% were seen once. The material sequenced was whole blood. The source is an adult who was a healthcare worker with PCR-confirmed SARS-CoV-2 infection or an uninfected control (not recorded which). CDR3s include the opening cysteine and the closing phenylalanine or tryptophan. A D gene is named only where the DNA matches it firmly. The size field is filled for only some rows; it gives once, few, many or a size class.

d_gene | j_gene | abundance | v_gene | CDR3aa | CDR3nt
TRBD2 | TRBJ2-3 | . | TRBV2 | CASSLKRDWTDTQYF | TGTGCCAGCAGCCTTAAGCGGGATTGGACAGATACGCAGTATTTT
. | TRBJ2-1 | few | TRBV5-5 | CASSPPGAAYNEQFF | TGTGCCAGCAGCCCACCTGGAGCTGCCTACAATGAGCAGTTCTTC
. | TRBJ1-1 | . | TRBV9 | CASSPQVFPEAFF | TGTGCCAGCAGCCCACAGGTCTTCCCTGAAGCTTTCTTT
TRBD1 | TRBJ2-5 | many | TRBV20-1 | CSALQRGQGVVETQYF | TGCAGTGCCCTCCAAAGGGGACAGGGGGTAGTGGAGACCCAGTACTTC
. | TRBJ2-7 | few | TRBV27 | CASSHLGDEQYF | TGTGCCAGCAGTCACCTCGGGGATGAGCAGTACTTC
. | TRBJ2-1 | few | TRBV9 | CASSETELHEQFF | TGTGCCAGCAGCGAGACAGAACTCCATGAGCAGTTCTTC
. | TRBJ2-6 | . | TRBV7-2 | CASSLGGAGANVLTF | TGTGCCAGCAGCTTAGGGGGAGCCGGGGCCAACGTCCTGACTTTC
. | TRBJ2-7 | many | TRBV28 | CASSGIDRLSYEQYF | TGTGCCAGCAGTGGCATAGACCGACTCAGCTACGAGCAGTACTTC
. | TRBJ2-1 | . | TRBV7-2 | CASSLAQSREQFF | TGTGCCAGCAGCTTAGCGCAGAGTCGTGAGCAGTTCTTC
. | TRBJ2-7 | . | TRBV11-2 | CASSLGARAGEQYF | TGTGCCAGCAGCTTAGGCGCCAGGGCGGGGGAGCAGTACTTC
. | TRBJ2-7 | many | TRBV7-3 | CASSMGLTSYEQYF | TGTGCCAGCAGCATGGGACTTACCTCCTACGAGCAGTACTTC
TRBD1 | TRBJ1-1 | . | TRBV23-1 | CASSLRDRDPPGTEAFF | TGCGCCAGCAGTCTACGGGACAGGGATCCGCCAGGCACTGAAGCTTTCTTT
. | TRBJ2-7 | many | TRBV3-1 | CASSQDPRRVDEQYF | TGTGCCAGCAGCCAAGATCCGCGAAGGGTGGACGAGCAGTACTTC
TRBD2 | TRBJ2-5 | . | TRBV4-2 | CASSQGGPGGRTQYF | TGTGCCAGCAGCCAAGGCGGACCTGGCGGGAGGACCCAGTACTTC
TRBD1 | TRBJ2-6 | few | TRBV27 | CASSRDRLGANVLTF | TGTGCCAGCAGTCGGGACAGGCTAGGGGCCAACGTCCTGACTTTC
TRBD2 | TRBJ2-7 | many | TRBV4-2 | CASSPNSGSSYEQYF | TGTGCCAGCAGCCCGAACAGCGGGAGCTCCTACGAGCAGTACTTC
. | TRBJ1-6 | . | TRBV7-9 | CASSLILAVYNSPLHF | TGTGCCAGCAGCTTAATCTTGGCAGTCTATAATTCACCCCTCCACTTT
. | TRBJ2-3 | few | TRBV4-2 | CASSPLERDADTQYF | TGTGCCAGCAGCCCCCTAGAACGGGATGCAGATACGCAGTATTTT
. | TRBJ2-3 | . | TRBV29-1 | CSASKPGPQDTQYF | TGCAGCGCTTCGAAACCGGGACCGCAGGATACGCAGTATTTT
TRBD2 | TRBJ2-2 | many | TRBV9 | CASSQTSGSYTGELFF | TGTGCCAGCAGCCAGACTAGCGGGAGTTACACCGGGGAGCTGTTTTTT
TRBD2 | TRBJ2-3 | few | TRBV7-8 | CASSLAGASGFTDTQYF | TGTGCCAGCAGCTTAGCTGGGGCTAGCGGATTCACAGATACGCAGTATTTT
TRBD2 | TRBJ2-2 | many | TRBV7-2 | CASSPQRGGNGELFF | TGTGCCAGCAGCCCGCAGCGGGGCGGGAACGGGGAGCTGTTTTTT